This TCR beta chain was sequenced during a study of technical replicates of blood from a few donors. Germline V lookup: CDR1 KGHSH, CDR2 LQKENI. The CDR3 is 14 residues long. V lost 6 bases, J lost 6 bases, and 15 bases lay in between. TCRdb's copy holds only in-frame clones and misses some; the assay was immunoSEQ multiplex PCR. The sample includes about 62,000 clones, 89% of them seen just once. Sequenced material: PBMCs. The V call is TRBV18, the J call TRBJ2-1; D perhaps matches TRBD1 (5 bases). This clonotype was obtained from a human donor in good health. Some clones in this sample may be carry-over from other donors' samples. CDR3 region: CASSQYLGLNEQFF. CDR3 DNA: TGTGCCAGCTCCCAGTACTTGGGGCTCAATGAGCAGTTCTTC.